The clone carrying this T cell receptor (beta chain) was seen ten or more times. Documented time point: longitudinal time-point 1 (baseline). The sample is drawn from a study of neurological immune-mediated disorders. The ends lost 2 bases at V and 8 bases at J; junction bases unmatched: 4. Looked up from germline, CDR1 is SGHRS and CDR2 is YFSETQ. The length of the CDR3 is 14 residues. One entry per CDR3 protein, called by TCRdb with MiXCR from the 5' RACE reads. The table lists about 60,000 distinct CDR3 sequences, 9.5% to 12% of them singletons. The rearrangement links TRBV5-1 to TRBJ2-1; 10 bases map to TRBD2. The receptor was isolated from a male donor with HTLV-1-associated myelopathy (HAM/TSP). The sequencing input was PBMCs. CDR3 in amino acids: CASSLAGGRDEQFF. The CDR3 nucleotides read TGCGCCAGCAGCTTAGCGGGGGGGCGAGATGAGCAGTTCTTC. The variable domain in full, with the rest retrieved from reference TRBV5-1 and TRBJ2-1, is KAGVTQTPRYLIKTRGQQVTLSCSPISGHRSVSWYQQTPGQGLQFLFEYFSETQRNKGNFPGRFSGRQFSNSRSEMNVSTLELGDSALYLCASSLAGGRDEQFFGPGTRLTVL.